Listed here are 3 T cell receptor beta chains from one sample, sequenced in a study of early T cells in non-severe SARS-CoV-2 infection. TCRdb independently ran MiXCR on the 5' RACE reads; one entry per CDR3 protein. The table has more than 20,000 distinct CDR3 sequences, under 5.5% seen once. Sequencing was done on a sample of whole blood. Receptors were obtained from an adult who was a healthcare worker with PCR-confirmed SARS-CoV-2 infection or an uninfected control (not recorded which).

This clonotype was seen ten or more times. The V gene is TRBV21-1, the J gene TRBJ1-2; the table's D gene call, TRBD1, was not cross checked with the DNA. TRBV21-1 is classified as a pseudogene. This CDR3 spans 15 amino acids. CDR3 DNA: TGTGCCAGCAATATGGCCAGGGTACCTAACTATGGCTACACCTTC. It codes for CASNMARVPNYGYTF.

This clonotype has a count of ten or more. The chain joins TRBV20-1 to TRBJ2-2; 7 bases map to TRBD1. CDR1 and CDR2 (germline): DFQATT, SNEGSKA (reference sequence). The ends lost 6 bases at V and 4 bases at J; junction bases unmatched: 8. The CDR3 loop spans 14 amino acids. As DNA, the CDR3 is TGCAGTGCCGAGGGGGCAGACTTCACCGGGGAGCTGTTTTTT. Translated, it gives CSAEGADFTGELFF.

This clonotype has a handful of counts. The CDR3 is CASSYWGSRTDTQYF. The CDR3 DNA is TGTGCCAGCAGCTATTGGGGAAGCCGCACAGATACGCAGTATTTT. The V gene is TRBV11-2, the J gene TRBJ2-3; D remains unclear. This CDR3 comprises 15 residues. V lost 4 bases and J 1 base, leaving 12 bases between the germline ends. The germline V gene encodes CDR1 SGHAT and CDR2 FQNNGV. Full variable domain (outside the CDR3, taken from reference TRBV11-2 and TRBJ2-3): EAGVAQSPRYKIIEKRQSVAFWCNPISGHATLYWYQQILGQGPKLLIQFQNNGVVDDSQLPKDRFSAERLKGVDSTLKIQPAKLEDSAVYLCASSYWGSRTDTQYFGPGTRLTVL.